The present T cell receptor (beta chain) was sequenced within a study of blood T cell repertoires in COVID-19 (dated by TCRdb to 2018 to 2021). Regarding the study in general: Collaborator samples came from the United States, Italy and Spain and covered acute and convalescent phases of COVID-19. The repertoires were released in a freely available public database intended as a resource for research on the immune response to SARS-CoV-2. Samples were obtained from the ongoing ImmuneRACE study (first 160 participants) and from 1,000 to 1,500 subjects provided by 6 global collaborators. A de-identified subject ID, COVID-19 status, age in years and sex were almost always included in the sample metadata. The prospective study material was composed of cDNA or gDNA derived from T cells, B-cell-depleted T cells, or PBMCs. Where available, HLA class I and class II types were obtained from metadata supplied by the sample provider rather than from assay-based typing. The dataset comprised deeply sampled blood TCRbeta repertoires from subjects exposed to, actively infected with, or recovered from COVID-19. What the research found in general, with its limitations: How much clinical and demographic metadata was included differed by source and by participant, and the metadata was provided uncurated.

Based on the germline V gene (reference sequence), the CDR1 and CDR2 sequences are MNHNY and SVGAGI. From V the trimming removes 7 bases and from J it removes 2 bases, while the gene matches leave 7 bases of the junction unaccounted for. The CDR3, cysteine through phenylalanine, is 14 amino acids long. Left in the record is the CDR3 DNA by itself, 42 bases read in frame from the first base. A few counts support this clone. The antigen it binds to is not known. Within one base of it there is no much larger clone, and no base qualities were kept. Participants in the prospective study were aged roughly 18 to 100 years, lived in some 24 United States geographic areas, and enrolled through a virtual design. Cohort assignment in the prospective study relied on participant-reported clinical history from a screening survey and a study questionnaire. Mobile phlebotomists in the prospective study collected whole blood, serum and a nasopharyngeal or oropharyngeal swab from every participant. Prospective study participants could optionally give additional blood draws and questionnaires over an approximately 2-month period. Blood samples from the prospective study were shipped frozen or at room temperature prior to DNA extraction.

TCRbeta CDR3 regions were amplified from genomic DNA by means of the immunoSEQ Assay, a bias-controlled multiplex PCR. The authors' pipeline ran thus. Nucleated cell counts per sample were estimated from amplification of reference gene primers within the assay. To quantify the absolute abundance of each unique TCRbeta CDR3 rearrangement, sequence reads were collapsed and filtered. For each sample, productive Simpson clonality was calculated as the square root of Simpson's diversity index across productive rearrangements. In its TCRdb copy, this immuneACCESS table keeps in-frame sequences only and misses some clones. Where compared with another copy, unresolved V genes explain less than half of these, and the others have no known cause. V, J and clone size reflect that table, while D and trimming were determined from the DNA. For this sample the table gives under 300,000 clones, of which approximately 86% were detected only once. The top ten constitute nearly 6.5% of the sample.

Sequencing used PBMCs or T cells enriched from blood (not recorded which). The TCR comes from a woman aged 25 to 39 with acute COVID-19. The rearrangement combines TRBV6-6 with TRBJ2-7, and TRBD1 matches 8 of the central bases. The DNA sequence is as follows: TGTGCCAGCACCCGACAGGGGCCTACCTACGAGCAGTACTTC. Its protein product is CASTRQGPTYEQYF.